This entry features one T cell receptor (beta chain) sequence. The CDR3 loop spans 15 amino acids. V lost 7 bases and J 2 bases, leaving 15 bases between the germline ends. Germline-derived CDR1 and CDR2 are LNHDA and SQIVND (reference sequence). Using immunoSEQ multiplex PCR, the repertoire was profiled, and TCRdb retains in-frame clones only, with some absent. The data hold about 94,000 clones, with 80% to 85% observed a single time. The data derive from a study of blood T cell repertoires in COVID-19. Sequenced: peripheral blood. The source of this sequence is a man in his fifties or sixties with acute or convalescent COVID-19. This chain links TRBV19 with TRBJ2-1, with a tentative D call TRBD1 (6 bases). The CDR3 DNA reads as TGTGCCAGTACCCAGGACAGAGGGCCCTACAATGAGCAGTTCTTC. Its translation: CASTQDRGPYNEQFF.